One sample yielded the 27 T cell receptor beta chains listed below, sequenced in a study of shared clonotypes between healthy human individuals. Here immunoSEQ multiplex PCR was the method, and the copy in TCRdb shows in-frame clones only, minus some. The sample has around 700,000 clones, 72% seen once. Sequencing was done on a sample of memory CD4+ T cells sorted from blood. Noted subset: CD45RA-negative fraction. The receptors were gathered from a woman in her thirties in good health.

The sample holds one count of this clone. The rearrangement uses TRBV18 and TRBJ2-5; the D gene is possibly TRBD2 (6 bases). The CDR3 is 15 amino acids. Trimming cost V 3 bases and J 5 bases, with 16 bases left between them. Germline V gene data show CDR1 as KGHSH and CDR2 as LQKENI. The CDR3 DNA sequence: TGTGCCAGCTCACCGGCTAGCGCTTTAGGGGAGACCCAGTACTTC. Translating gives CASSPASALGETQYF. Together with reference TRBV18 and TRBJ2-5, the CDR3 gives the full variable domain: NAGVMQNPRHLVRRRGQEARLRCSPMKGHSHVYWYRQLPEEGLKFMVYLQKENIIDESGMPKERFSAEFPKEGPSILRIQQVVRGDSAAYFCASSPASALGETQYFGPGTRLLVL.

CDR3 in DNA: TGTGCCCTTAGGGCGGAGAATACCTACAATGAGCAGTTCTTC. Its translation: CALRAENTYNEQFF. V gene TRBV6-1 combines with J gene TRBJ2-1; D not resolved. V was cut by 11 bases and J by 2 bases, with 16 bases left in between. Germline V CDR1 and CDR2: MNHNS, SASEGT. The CDR3 loop spans 14 amino acids.

The chain links TRBV6-5 to TRBJ2-6; D gene ambiguous. Looked up from germline, CDR1 is MNHEY and CDR2 is SVGAGI. CDR3 size: 15 residues. V dropped 6 bases and J dropped 2 bases, with 11 bases sitting between them. CDR3 region: CASRLASTGANVLTF. Here the CDR3 DNA reads TGTGCCAGCAGACTCGCTAGTACTGGGGCCAACGTCCTGACTTTC.

The chain employs TRBV4-1 and TRBJ2-7; TRBD2 matches 7 bases. Germline V CDR1 and CDR2: MGHRA, YSYEKL. This CDR3 region has 16 residues. With 3 bases clipped from V and 4 bases from J, the junction kept 12 bases outside the gene matches. The CDR3 DNA is TGCGCCAGCAGCCATTGGGGGAGGGGAGTAATGTACGAGCAGTACTTC. This codes for CASSHWGRGVMYEQYF.

CDR3 sequence: CASRDGQGHVTGELFF. Here the CDR3 DNA reads TGTGCCAGCAGAGATGGACAGGGACATGTCACCGGGGAGCTGTTTTTT. The chain couples TRBV2 to TRBJ2-2, with 8 bases lining up with TRBD1. From germline, CDR1 is SNHLY and CDR2 FYNNEI. The V gene end was trimmed by 6 bases and the J gene end by 4 bases; junction bases not matched to a gene: 10. The CDR3 consists of 16 residues.

V gene TRBV2 combines with J gene TRBJ1-4, with a weak D call TRBD1 (5 bases). CDR1 and CDR2 from the germline V gene are SNHLY and FYNNEI. The CDR3 is 15 amino acids. V was clipped by 7 bases and J by 8 bases, with 20 bases between them. The CDR3 bases are TGTGCCAGCAAGCTGGATGGGGGTGGACGGGAAAAACTGTTTTTT. It yields the protein CASKLDGGGREKLFF.

This chain links TRBV5-1 with TRBJ1-4; D is unclear. The CDR3 length is 15 residues. V shed 2 bases and J shed 8 bases, with 16 bases lying between them. Germline V gene data show CDR1 as SGHRS and CDR2 as YFSETQ. CDR3 residues: CASSFGRSGMEKLFF. CDR3 nucleotide sequence: TGCGCCAGCAGCTTTGGGAGGTCGGGGATGGAAAAACTGTTTTTT.

This clone was recorded many times. The gene calls are TRBV2 and TRBJ2-1; D gene uncertain. Germline-derived CDR1 and CDR2 are SNHLY and FYNNEI. Trimming removed 7 bases from V and 0 bases from J, with 10 bases in between. The CDR3 length is 14 residues. As DNA, the CDR3 is TGTGCCAGCACTGGCGTCCTCTCCTACAATGAGCAGTTCTTC. This translates into CASTGVLSYNEQFF.

This chain links TRBV6-6 with TRBJ1-1; 7 bases line up with TRBD1. After removal of 5 bases from V and 0 bases from J, the junction contained 6 bases not matched to a gene. The germline V gene encodes CDR1 MNHNY and CDR2 SVGAGI (reference sequence). The CDR3 has 15 residues. CDR3 DNA sequence: TGTGCCAGCAGTCCAGGGGGTGCCATGAACACTGAAGCTTTCTTT. Its protein product is CASSPGGAMNTEAFF.

About this clone: Just one base apart from a much larger clone, this may be a read error. The gene calls are TRBV7-9 and TRBJ2-7; D ambiguous. The V gene's germline CDR1 is SEHNR and CDR2 FQNEAQ (reference sequence). V was clipped by 4 bases and J by 3 bases, with 7 bases between them. The CDR3 runs 12 residues. CDR3 bases: TGTGCCAGCAGCTGGGTCAGCTACGAGCAGTACTTC. Translated, it gives CASSWVSYEQYF.

This clone was seen only once. The J gene is TRBJ1-3, the V gene TRBV5-4, with D hard to call. Deletions cut 6 bases from V and 0 bases from J, with 10 bases between. Germline V gives CDR1 SGHNT, CDR2 YYREEE (reference sequence). The CDR3 runs 14 residues. The CDR3 DNA sequence: TGTGCCAGCACCTCCCGGGACTCTGGAAACACCATATATTTT. This codes for CASTSRDSGNTIYF.

The J gene is TRBJ1-5, the V gene TRBV28; D gene ambiguous. V lost 5 bases to trimming and J lost 9 bases, with 8 bases between them. This CDR3 is built from 11 residues. Germline CDR1 MDHEN, CDR2 SYDVKM. The CDR3 here is CASSTTRPQHF. The CDR3 bases are TGTGCCAGCAGTACTACTAGGCCCCAGCATTTT.

This chain joins TRBV7-9 and TRBJ2-3; D is perhaps TRBD1 or TRBD2 (6 bases each). Germline loops: CDR1 SEHNR, CDR2 FQNEAQ (reference sequence). V shed 3 bases and J shed 0 bases, with 13 bases lying between them. The CDR3 has 16 amino acids. DNA for the CDR3: TGTGCCAGCAGCTTCCCCGGGGGCGGCAGCACAGATACGCAGTATTTT. Translating gives CASSFPGGGSTDTQYF.

J is TRBJ2-2 and V is TRBV11-2; D is perhaps TRBD1 (7 bases). The CDR3 is 18 amino acids. From germline, CDR1 is SGHAT and CDR2 FQNNGV. V was cut by 2 bases and J by 4 bases, with 20 bases left in between. CDR3 residues: CASSLFVPGGLATGELFF. The CDR3 DNA reads as TGTGCCAGCAGCTTATTCGTGCCAGGGGGACTGGCCACCGGGGAGCTGTTTTTT.

The rearrangement joins TRBV7-9 to TRBJ2-1; 7 bases align to TRBD2. Germline V gene data show CDR1 as SEHNR and CDR2 as FQNEAQ (reference sequence). The CDR3 is 17 residues long. Germline trimming cut 4 bases from V and 8 bases from J; bases unmatched to any gene: 17. This CDR3 reads CASSSSASSGYRHEQFF. CDR3 nucleotide sequence: TGTGCCAGCAGCTCATCCGCGAGTAGCGGGTATCGTCATGAGCAGTTCTTC.

The CDR3 bases are TGCAGCGTTGACCGGGAGTTAGAGACCCAGTACTTC. Protein product: CSVDRELETQYF. V gene TRBV29-1 combines with J gene TRBJ2-5; weak D call: TRBD2 (6 bases). V shed 3 bases and J shed 4 bases, with 9 bases lying between them. Per germline, CDR1 SQVTM and CDR2 ANQGSEA. The CDR3 has 12 residues.

V usage is TRBV5-1 and J usage is TRBJ2-1; D perhaps matches TRBD1 (6 bases). Trimming removed 3 bases from V and 8 bases from J, with 15 bases in between. This CDR3 region has 14 residues. Germline V gives CDR1 SGHRS, CDR2 YFSETQ. DNA of the CDR3: TGCGCCAGCAGCTCGGGACATAGTTTCGATGAGCAGTTCTTC. This gives the protein CASSSGHSFDEQFF.

V is TRBV10-1 and J is TRBJ2-7; 12 bases match TRBD2. Germline V gene sequence: CDR1 WNHNN, CDR2 SYGVQD (reference sequence). The CDR3 consists of 15 residues. The V and J ends lost 4 bases and 2 bases, in that order; junction bases with no gene match: 3. The CDR3 region is CASSGLAGGPYEQYF. The CDR3, as DNA: TGCGCCAGCAGTGGGCTAGCGGGAGGGCCCTACGAGCAGTACTTC.

Of note for this clone: This may be a read error, as it is one base from a much larger clone. Distinct nucleotide sequences in the sample also encode this CDR3. This CDR3 is CASSPMNTEAFF. The DNA for the CDR3 is TGTGCCAGCTCACCGATGAACACTGAAGCTTTCTTT. The chain couples TRBV18 to TRBJ1-1; unclear D gene. Trimming stripped 3 bases from V and 0 bases from J, with 2 bases between. Germline V lookup: CDR1 KGHSH, CDR2 LQKENI. This CDR3 is built from 12 residues.

In its sample, this clone was seen a few times. This chain joins TRBV27 and TRBJ2-7, with D perhaps matching TRBD2 (6 bases). This CDR3 has 14 residues. The ends were cut back, 5 bases at V and 1 base at J, with 12 bases in the middle. CDR1 is MNHEY and CDR2 is SMNVEV in the germline V gene (reference sequence). The CDR3 is CASSPRSGSYEQYF. The CDR3 DNA reads TGTGCCAGCAGTCCCCGTAGCGGATCCTACGAGCAGTACTTC.

The chain is built from TRBV5-1 and TRBJ2-1; D is unresolved. The CDR3 runs to 15 residues. The germline V gene encodes CDR1 SGHRS and CDR2 YFSETQ. Trimming took 4 bases from V and 0 from J, leaving 11 bases between them. CDR3 nucleotides: TGCGCCAGCAGCCCCGGGCCCGGCTCCTACAATGAGCAGTTCTTC. Protein: CASSPGPGSYNEQFF.

Here the CDR3 reads CASSSKGSLSYNEQFF. The CDR3 DNA follows: TGCGCCAGCAGTTCTAAGGGTAGCCTCTCCTACAATGAGCAGTTCTTC. The rearrangement joins TRBV5-1 to TRBJ2-1; D ambiguous. There are 16 residues in the CDR3. Per germline, CDR1 SGHRS and CDR2 YFSETQ. V was trimmed by 5 bases and J by 0 bases, leaving 15 bases between them. Combining the CDR3 with reference TRBV5-1 and TRBJ2-1 gives the whole variable domain KAGVTQTPRYLIKTRGQQVTLSCSPISGHRSVSWYQQTPGQGLQFLFEYFSETQRNKGNFPGRFSGRQFSNSRSEMNVSTLELGDSALYLCASSSKGSLSYNEQFFGPGTRLTVL.

This chain joins TRBV13 and TRBJ2-6; D may match TRBD1 or TRBD2 (6 bases each). The CDR3 consists of 18 residues. The germline V and J ends were trimmed by 3 bases and 0 bases, with 15 bases remaining between them. Per the germline V gene, CDR1 is PRHDT and CDR2 is FYEKMQ (reference sequence). Here the CDR3 reads CASSFRRGTHSGANVLTF. Here the CDR3 DNA reads TGTGCCAGCAGCTTTCGGAGGGGGACCCACTCTGGGGCCAACGTCCTGACTTTC. Drawing the rest from reference TRBV13 and TRBJ2-6, the complete variable domain is AAGVIQSPRHLIKEKRETATLKCYPIPRHDTVYWYQQGPGQDPQFLISFYEKMQSDKGSIPDRFSAQQFSDYHSELNMSSLELGDSALYFCASSFRRGTHSGANVLTFGAGSRLTVL.

Remarks on this clone: At the DNA level, this CDR3 is encoded by other sequences in the same sample as well. This chain connects TRBV28 to TRBJ1-4; D remains unclear. V lost 4 bases and J lost 0, with 9 bases in between. This CDR3 is built from 15 residues. Per the germline V gene, CDR1 is MDHEN and CDR2 is SYDVKM. CDR3 region: CASSSSGATNEKLFF. The CDR3, as DNA: TGTGCCAGCAGTTCTTCTGGGGCAACTAATGAAAAACTGTTTTTT.

This clone was counted once. The genes are TRBV5-1 and TRBJ2-2; 8 positions agree with TRBD2. The CDR3 totals 17 residues. Looked up from germline, CDR1 is SGHRS and CDR2 is YFSETQ. Trimming at V came to 0 bases and at J to 0 bases, leaving 4 bases not matched to a gene. This CDR3 reads CASSLEVAGPNTGELFF. In DNA, the CDR3 is TGCGCCAGCAGCTTGGAAGTAGCGGGGCCGAACACCGGGGAGCTGTTTTTT.

The CDR3: CASSSRENTEAFF. As DNA, the CDR3 is TGTGCCAGCAGCTCTCGGGAGAACACTGAAGCTTTCTTT. This rearrangement joins TRBV11-2 to TRBJ1-1; D gene uncertain. CDR3 length: 13 residues. The V end was cut by 4 bases, the J end by 1 base, with 7 bases between. In germline, CDR1 is SGHAT, CDR2 FQNNGV. The full variable domain, with the rest looked up from reference TRBV11-2 and TRBJ1-1, is EAGVAQSPRYKIIEKRQSVAFWCNPISGHATLYWYQQILGQGPKLLIQFQNNGVVDDSQLPKDRFSAERLKGVDSTLKIQPAKLEDSAVYLCASSSRENTEAFFGQGTRLTVV.

The genes are TRBV27 and TRBJ2-7; no firm D call. V gave up 0 bases and J gave up 8 bases, with 14 bases separating them. The V gene's germline CDR1 is MNHEY and CDR2 SMNVEV (reference sequence). CDR3 length equals 14 residues. The CDR3 DNA follows: TGTGCCAGCAGTTTATCGAAGGTAACCGCCCAGCAGTACTTC. Encoded protein: CASSLSKVTAQQYF.